A selection of T cell receptor beta chains follows, all from one sample in a study of shared T cell receptors in the human thymus. The protocol was immunoSEQ multiplex PCR, while the TCRdb copy is restricted to in-frame clones and leaves out a portion. The sample contains some 760,000 clones, 70% to 90% of which appear only once. These sequences were also reported in another study, on human thymus T cells.

Material for sequencing was thymocytes. These TCRs come from a girl in the first two years of life with a congenital heart defect. CDR3s include the opening cysteine and the closing phenylalanine or tryptophan. D genes are given only for firm matches.

V gene,CDR3 length,D gene,J gene,CDR3 DNA,CDR3 protein
TRBV27,14,TRBD2,TRBJ2-2,TGTGCCAGCGGGACTAGCGGGAACACCGGGGAGCTGTTTTTT,CASGTSGNTGELFF
TRBV11-2,15,NA,TRBJ1-3,TGTGCCAGCAGCCGACCCGGGGTCTCTGGAAACACCATATATTTT,CASSRPGVSGNTIYF
TRBV5-6,15,NA,TRBJ2-7,TGTGCCAGCAGCTGGAACAACAGGGTCACCTACGAGCAGTACTTC,CASSWNNRVTYEQYF
TRBV19,17,NA,TRBJ1-1,TGTGCCAGTAGTCCTTATAAGGGACACCCCGTGAGCACTGAAGCTTTCTTT,CASSPYKGHPVSTEAFF
TRBV27,15,TRBD2,TRBJ2-3,TGTGCCAGCAGTCCTAAGCGGGGGGAAAAGGATACGCAGTATTTT,CASSPKRGEKDTQYF
TRBV18,14,TRBD1,TRBJ2-7,TGTGCCAGCTCCCACGACAGGGGCTCCTACGAGCAGTACTTC,CASSHDRGSYEQYF
TRBV27,13,TRBD1,TRBJ1-5,TGTGCCAGCAGACGACAGGGTGGCCAGCCCCAGCATTTT,CASRRQGGQPQHF
TRBV6-5,14,NA,TRBJ2-1,TGTGCCAGCAGCCGGGGACCGGGGGACAATGAGCAGTTCTTC,CASSRGPGDNEQFF
TRBV7-8,12,NA,TRBJ1-1,TGTGCCAGCAGCCGACCGCATAGGGGAGCTTTCTTT,CASSRPHRGAFF
TRBV29-1,14,NA,TRBJ1-1,TGCAGCGTTGCGGGGGGGCGCGGGAACACTGAAGCTTTCTTT,CSVAGGRGNTEAFF
TRBV6-5,11,NA,TRBJ2-2,TGTGCCAGCAGCGTTTCCGGGGAGCTGTTTTTT,CASSVSGELFF
TRBV6-1,14,NA,TRBJ1-2,TGTGCCAGCAGTGAGTTCTGGGGAGACTATGGCTACACCTTC,CASSEFWGDYGYTF
TRBV7-9,13,TRBD1,TRBJ1-4,TGTGCCAGCAGCCCCGGGACAGCGGAAAAACTGTTTTTT,CASSPGTAEKLFF
TRBV5-1,17,NA,TRBJ2-6,TGCGCCAGCAGCCGAAACCCCCCAGGGGCTGGGGCCAACGTCCTGACTTTC,CASSRNPPGAGANVLTF